Listed below are T cell receptor beta chains from one sample, sequenced in a study of graft-versus-host responses after intestinal transplantation. Measured with immunoSEQ multiplex PCR; TCRdb has only the in-frame clones, and not every one. Among fewer than 45,000 clones listed, around 90% were seen once. The source was PBMCs, collected around 43 weeks after intestinal transplant. The origin of the receptors is a human patient who received an intestinal transplant, so some T cells may come from the graft donor. Both conserved end residues are part of each CDR3. The D gene is left open where the match is weak. Expanded clones are given a class, and other clones once, few, many or no size at all.

d_gene	abundance	v_gene	j_gene	CDR3aa	CDR3nt
TRBD1	-	TRBV5-6	TRBJ2-5	CASSQDRTETQYF	TGTGCCAGCAGCCAGGACAGGACGGAGACCCAGTACTTC
-	-	TRBV2	TRBJ1-1	CASTGYTEAFF	TGTGCCAGCACTGGGTACACTGAAGCTTTCTTT
-	-	TRBV5-4	TRBJ2-7	CASSGGLSELSYEQYF	TGTGCCAGCAGCGGGGGTCTGAGCGAGCTCTCCTACGAGCAGTACTTC
-	-	TRBV6-6	TRBJ1-2	CASRAGTLNYGYTF	TGTGCCAGCAGGGCGGGGACGCTTAACTATGGCTACACCTTC
-	-	TRBV27	TRBJ2-5	CASKRGSQETQYF	TGTGCCAGCAAGAGGGGGTCCCAAGAGACCCAGTACTTC
TRBD2	-	TRBV6-6	TRBJ2-5	CASSVTSGGAGTQYF	TGTGCCAGCAGTGTCACTAGCGGGGGGGCTGGGACCCAGTACTTC
-	once	TRBV29-1	TRBJ1-6	CSAKQGNSPLHF	TGCAGCGCCAAACAGGGCAATTCACCCCTCCACTTT
-	-	TRBV28	TRBJ2-7	CASRLTPTYEQYF	TGTGCCAGCAGACTAACACCTACTTACGAGCAGTACTTC
-	-	TRBV11-3	TRBJ1-1	CASSFSIRQKRNTEAFF	TGTGCCAGCAGCTTTTCCATTAGACAGAAGAGGAACACTGAAGCTTTCTTT
TRBD2	-	TRBV6-6	TRBJ2-1	CASSPETSLSRNEQFF	TGTGCCAGCAGCCCCGAGACTAGCCTCTCTAGGAATGAGCAGTTCTTC
TRBD2	-	TRBV25-1	TRBJ2-1	CASSEFGGLAGGNEQFF	TGTGCCAGCAGTGAATTTGGGGGACTAGCGGGAGGTAATGAGCAGTTCTTC
-	-	TRBV28	TRBJ2-5	CASSLGPVQETQYF	TGTGCCAGCAGTTTAGGGCCAGTCCAAGAGACCCAGTACTTC
-	-	TRBV4-2	TRBJ2-7	CASSPRQEQYEQYF	TGTGCCAGCAGCCCCCGACAGGAGCAATACGAGCAGTACTTC
-	-	TRBV27	TRBJ2-7	CASGRGVYEQYF	TGTGCCAGCGGCAGAGGGGTCTACGAGCAGTACTTC
-	-	TRBV28	TRBJ2-1	CASSLEWGQRKTSFYNEQFF	TGTGCCAGCAGTTTAGAGTGGGGACAGCGGAAGACTAGCTTCTACAATGAGCAGTTCTTC
TRBD2	-	TRBV2	TRBJ2-1	CASTGLAGASEQFF	TGTGCCAGCACCGGACTAGCGGGAGCCAGTGAGCAGTTCTTC
-	once	TRBV28	TRBJ2-1	CASSLPGASAYNEQFF	TGTGCCAGCAGTTTACCTGGGGCTAGCGCCTACAATGAGCAGTTCTTC
-	-	TRBV4-3	TRBJ1-5	CASSQELSQPQHF	TGCGCCAGCAGCCAAGAACTCAGTCAGCCCCAGCATTTT
-	-	TRBV6-5	TRBJ2-5	CASSSPGARETQYF	TGTGCCAGCAGTTCCCCTGGGGCCCGGGAGACCCAGTACTTC
-	-	TRBV29-1	TRBJ2-2	CSGLKTGPGELFF	TGCAGCGGCCTCAAAACAGGGCCCGGGGAGCTGTTTTTT
-	-	TRBV21-1	TRBJ2-7	CASSKPLTSGRAEDEQYF	TGTGCCAGCAGCAAACCACTGACTAGCGGGAGGGCCGAGGACGAGCAGTACTTC
-	-	TRBV5-1	TRBJ1-6	CASSPQGQLNSPLHF	TGCGCCAGCAGCCCCCAAGGACAGCTAAATTCACCCCTCCACTTT
TRBD1	-	TRBV27	TRBJ1-2	CASSSSDRGLYGYTF	TGTGCCAGCAGTTCGTCCGACAGGGGCCTCTATGGCTACACCTTC
TRBD1	-	TRBV19	TRBJ2-1	CASSIGGGLSYNEQFF	TGTGCCAGTAGTATAGGAGGGGGCCTGTCCTACAATGAGCAGTTCTTC
TRBD1	-	TRBV27	TRBJ1-1	CASRLKQGTEAFF	TGTGCCAGCAGGCTTAAACAGGGGACTGAAGCTTTCTTT
TRBD1	few	TRBV5-8	TRBJ2-5	CASSFYRGWETQYF	TGTGCCAGCAGCTTTTACAGGGGATGGGAGACCCAGTACTTC
TRBD2	-	TRBV9	TRBJ2-3	CASSVLAGVTDTQYF	TGTGCCAGCAGCGTACTAGCGGGGGTCACAGATACGCAGTATTTT
-	-	TRBV6-4	TRBJ1-3	CASSVIGEGNTIYF	TGTGCCAGCAGTGTAATCGGGGAAGGAAACACCATATATTTT
-	-	TRBV29-1	TRBJ1-1	CSAPGTGADTEAFF	TGCAGCGCCCCCGGGACTGGGGCGGACACTGAAGCTTTCTTT
TRBD1	-	TRBV5-1	TRBJ2-1	CASSLTGGSYNEQFF	TGCGCCAGCAGCTTAACAGGGGGCTCCTACAATGAGCAGTTCTTC
-	once	TRBV7-3	TRBJ2-3	CASSLRGGSTDTQYF	TGTGCCAGCAGCTTAAGAGGTGGGAGTACAGATACGCAGTATTTT
TRBD1	-	TRBV5-4	TRBJ2-7	CASSFGQGALGEQYF	TGTGCCAGCAGCTTTGGACAGGGGGCGTTAGGCGAGCAGTACTTC
-	-	TRBV29-1	TRBJ2-5	CSVDPDRGGETQYF	TGCAGCGTTGATCCCGACAGGGGAGGGGAGACCCAGTACTTC
TRBD1	-	TRBV30	TRBJ1-3	CAWTHTRGIWDSGNTIYF	TGTGCCTGGACCCACACCAGGGGGATTTGGGACTCTGGAAACACCATATATTTT
TRBD1	-	TRBV2	TRBJ1-3	CASITDRGLGNTIYF	TGTGCCAGCATCACGGACAGGGGGCTTGGAAACACCATATATTTT
-	once	TRBV19	TRBJ1-2	CASSGLGRYGYTF	TGTGCCAGTAGTGGCCTGGGAAGGTATGGCTACACCTTC
-	-	TRBV6-5	TRBJ1-1	CASTPRRDTYTEAFF	TGTGCCAGCACCCCTCGCAGGGACACTTACACTGAAGCTTTCTTT
-	few	TRBV7-2	TRBJ2-7	CASSLRAQTYEQYF	TGTGCCAGCAGCTTAAGGGCTCAAACCTACGAGCAGTACTTC
-	-	TRBV9	TRBJ2-3	CASSVTGTFTDTQYF	TGTGCCAGCAGCGTAACAGGGACATTCACAGATACGCAGTATTTT
TRBD1	-	TRBV5-6	TRBJ2-5	CASSLEQGAQGTQYF	TGTGCCAGCAGCTTGGAACAGGGGGCGCAGGGGACCCAGTACTTC
-	-	TRBV6-1	TRBJ2-7	CASSVPGGLEQYF	TGTGCCAGCAGTGTCCCGGGGGGCCTCGAGCAGTACTTC
-	-	TRBV27	TRBJ2-3	CASSFGPAPPSTDTQYF	TGTGCCAGCAGTTTCGGGCCAGCCCCCCCGAGCACAGATACGCAGTATTTT